This TCR beta chain is from a study of Graves' ophthalmopathy and Graves' hyperthyroidism. As for the study in general: The blood sample was drawn at first diagnosis and before any treatment.

Ophthalmopathy was moderately-to-severely active, CAS at least 3, NOSPECS at least 4, lasting under 3 months. Other autoimmune diseases, uncontrolled infections, pregnancy or lactation led to the exclusion of patients. Amplified material comprised TCR beta CDR3 regions derived from RNA transcripts. RT-PCR with HTBI primers came first, then second-round multiplex PCR. One entry per CDR3 protein results from TCRdb running MiXCR on the multiplex PCR reads. This table holds around 660,000 distinct CDR3 sequences, about two fifths found once. The V and J ends lost 7 bases and 0 bases respectively, with 4 bases between them. This CDR3 has 12 residues. From germline, CDR1 is SQVTM and CDR2 ANQGSEA. Of note for this clonotype: What it binds is unknown.

Study-wide results and limits: Prediction of ophthalmopathy progression reached 70.59% sensitivity and roughly 72% specificity.

The chain uses TRBV29-1 and TRBJ2-6; D ambiguous. The sequence derives from an adult man with Graves' ophthalmopathy. Source material: peripheral blood. CDR3 protein: CSDNSGANVLTF. In DNA, the CDR3 is TGCAGCGACAACTCTGGGGCCAACGTCCTGACTTTC. Complete variable domain (other parts from reference TRBV29-1 and TRBJ2-6): SAVISQKPSRDICQRGTSLTIQCQVDSQVTMMFWYRQQPGQSLTLIATANQGSEATYESGFVIDKFPISRPNLTFSTLTVSNMSPEDSSIYLCSDNSGANVLTFGAGSRLTVL.